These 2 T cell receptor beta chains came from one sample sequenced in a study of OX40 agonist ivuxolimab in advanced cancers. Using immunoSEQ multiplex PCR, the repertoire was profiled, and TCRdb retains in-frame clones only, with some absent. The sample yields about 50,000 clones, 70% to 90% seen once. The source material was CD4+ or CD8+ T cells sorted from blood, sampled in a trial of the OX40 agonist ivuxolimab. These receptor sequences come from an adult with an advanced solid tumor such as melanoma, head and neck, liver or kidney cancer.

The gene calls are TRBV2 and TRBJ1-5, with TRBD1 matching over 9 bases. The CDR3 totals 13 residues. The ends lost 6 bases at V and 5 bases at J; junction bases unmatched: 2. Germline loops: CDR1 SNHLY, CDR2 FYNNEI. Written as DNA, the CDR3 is TGTGCCAGCAGGGGACAGGGATATCAGCCCCAGCATTTT. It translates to CASRGQGYQPQHF. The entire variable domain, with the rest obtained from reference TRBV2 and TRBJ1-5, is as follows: EPEVTQTPSHQVTQMGQEVILRCVPISNHLYFYWYRQILGQKVEFLVSFYNNEISEKSEIFDDQFSVERPDGSNFTLKIRSTKLEDSAMYFCASRGQGYQPQHFGDGTRLSIL.

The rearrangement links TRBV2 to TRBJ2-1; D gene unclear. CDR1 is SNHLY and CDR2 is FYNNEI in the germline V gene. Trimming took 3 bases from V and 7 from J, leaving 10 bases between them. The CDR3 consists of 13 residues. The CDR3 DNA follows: TGTGCCAGCAGTGATCACGGTTGGAATGAGCAGTTCTTC. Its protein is CASSDHGWNEQFF.